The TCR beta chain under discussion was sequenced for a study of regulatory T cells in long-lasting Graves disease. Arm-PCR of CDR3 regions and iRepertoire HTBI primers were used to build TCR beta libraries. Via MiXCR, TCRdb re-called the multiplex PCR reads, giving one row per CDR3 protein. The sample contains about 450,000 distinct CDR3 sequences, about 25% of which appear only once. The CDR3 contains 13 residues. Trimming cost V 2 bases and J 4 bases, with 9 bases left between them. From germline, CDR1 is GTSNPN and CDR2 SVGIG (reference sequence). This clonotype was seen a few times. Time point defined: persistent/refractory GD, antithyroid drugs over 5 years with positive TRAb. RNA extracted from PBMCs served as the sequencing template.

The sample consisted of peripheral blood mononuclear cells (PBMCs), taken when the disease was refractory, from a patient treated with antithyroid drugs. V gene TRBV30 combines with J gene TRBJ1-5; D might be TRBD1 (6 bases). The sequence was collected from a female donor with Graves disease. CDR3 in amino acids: CAWSKGGNQPQHF. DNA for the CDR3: TGTGCCTGGAGTAAGGGGGGGAATCAGCCCCAGCATTTT.